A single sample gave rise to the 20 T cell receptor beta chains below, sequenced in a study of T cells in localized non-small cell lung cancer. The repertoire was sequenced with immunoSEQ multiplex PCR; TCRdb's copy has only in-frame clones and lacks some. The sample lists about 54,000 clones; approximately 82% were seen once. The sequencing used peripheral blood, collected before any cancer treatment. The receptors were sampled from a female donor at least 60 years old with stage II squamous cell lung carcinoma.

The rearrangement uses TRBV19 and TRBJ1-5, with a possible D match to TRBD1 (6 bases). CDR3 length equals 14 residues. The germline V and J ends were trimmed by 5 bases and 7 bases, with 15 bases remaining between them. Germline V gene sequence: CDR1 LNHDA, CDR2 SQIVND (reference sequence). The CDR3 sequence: CASSRGGFRQPQHF. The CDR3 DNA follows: TGTGCCAGTAGTCGAGGGGGATTTCGGCAGCCCCAGCATTTT.

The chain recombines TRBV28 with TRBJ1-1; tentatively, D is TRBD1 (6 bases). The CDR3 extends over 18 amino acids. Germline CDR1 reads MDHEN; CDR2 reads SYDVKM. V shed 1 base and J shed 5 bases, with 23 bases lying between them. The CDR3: CASSLFPLSTGRRTEAFF. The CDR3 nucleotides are TGTGCCAGCAGTTTATTTCCCCTCTCTACAGGGAGGAGGACTGAAGCTTTCTTT.

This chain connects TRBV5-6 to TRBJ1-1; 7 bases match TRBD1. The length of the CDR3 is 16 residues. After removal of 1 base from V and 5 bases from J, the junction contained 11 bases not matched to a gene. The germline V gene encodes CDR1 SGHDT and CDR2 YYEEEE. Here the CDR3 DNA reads TGTGCCAGCAGCTTGATGCCGTTGACAGGGCCGACTGAAGCTTTCTTT. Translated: CASSLMPLTGPTEAFF.

The CDR3 sequence: CASSLVQQSSSTDTQYF. DNA for the CDR3: TGCGCCAGCAGCTTGGTTCAGCAATCGTCTAGCACAGATACGCAGTATTTT. This rearrangement joins TRBV5-1 to TRBJ2-3; D is ambiguous. Trimming shortened V by 0 bases and J by 0 bases, and 14 bases separated the two germline ends. The germline CDR1 and CDR2 sequences are SGHRS and YFSETQ. The CDR3 is 17 residues long.

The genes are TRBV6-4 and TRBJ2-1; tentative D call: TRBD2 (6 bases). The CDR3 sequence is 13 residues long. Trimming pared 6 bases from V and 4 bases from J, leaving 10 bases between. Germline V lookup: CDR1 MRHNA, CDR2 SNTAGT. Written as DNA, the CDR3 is TGTGCCAGCAGGGGAGGCCCTTACAATGAGCAGTTCTTC. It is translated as CASRGGPYNEQFF.

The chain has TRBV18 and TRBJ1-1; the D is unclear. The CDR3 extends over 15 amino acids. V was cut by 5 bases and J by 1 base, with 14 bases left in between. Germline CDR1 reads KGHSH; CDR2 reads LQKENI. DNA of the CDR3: TGTGCCAGCTCAGGCCCCCCTTTGGCGAACACTGAAGCTTTCTTT. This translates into CASSGPPLANTEAFF. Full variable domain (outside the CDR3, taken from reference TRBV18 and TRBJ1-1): NAGVMQNPRHLVRRRGQEARLRCSPMKGHSHVYWYRQLPEEGLKFMVYLQKENIIDESGMPKERFSAEFPKEGPSILRIQQVVRGDSAAYFCASSGPPLANTEAFFGQGTRLTVV.

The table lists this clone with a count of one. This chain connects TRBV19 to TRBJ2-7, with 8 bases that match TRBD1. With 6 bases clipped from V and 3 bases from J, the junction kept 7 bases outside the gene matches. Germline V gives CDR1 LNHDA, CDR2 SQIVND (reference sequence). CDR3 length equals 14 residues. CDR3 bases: TGTGCCAGTAGCCGGACAGGGTGGAACTACGAGCAGTACTTC. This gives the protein CASSRTGWNYEQYF.

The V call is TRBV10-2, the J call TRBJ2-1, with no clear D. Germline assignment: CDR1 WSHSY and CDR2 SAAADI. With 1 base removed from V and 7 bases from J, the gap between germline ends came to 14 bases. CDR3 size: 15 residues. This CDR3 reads CASSEFQPPSNEQFF. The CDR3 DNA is TGCGCCAGCAGTGAGTTTCAGCCCCCCAGTAATGAGCAGTTCTTC.

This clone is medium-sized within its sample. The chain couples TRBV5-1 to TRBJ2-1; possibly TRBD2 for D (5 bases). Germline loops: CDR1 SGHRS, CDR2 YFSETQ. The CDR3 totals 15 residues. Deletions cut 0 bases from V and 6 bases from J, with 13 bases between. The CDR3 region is CASSLGHRDLNEQFF. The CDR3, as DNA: TGCGCCAGCAGCTTGGGGCACCGGGATCTCAATGAGCAGTTCTTC.

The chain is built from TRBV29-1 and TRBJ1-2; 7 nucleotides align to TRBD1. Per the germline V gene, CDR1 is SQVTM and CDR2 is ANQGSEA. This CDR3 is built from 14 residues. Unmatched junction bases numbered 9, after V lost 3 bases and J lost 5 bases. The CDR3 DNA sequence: TGCAGCGTTGAGACCCCCGACAGGGCGTATGGCTACACCTTC. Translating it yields CSVETPDRAYGYTF. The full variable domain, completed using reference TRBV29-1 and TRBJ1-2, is SAVISQKPSRDICQRGTSLTIQCQVDSQVTMMFWYRQQPGQSLTLIATANQGSEATYESGFVIDKFPISRPNLTFSTLTVSNMSPEDSSIYLCSVETPDRAYGYTFGSGTRLTVV.

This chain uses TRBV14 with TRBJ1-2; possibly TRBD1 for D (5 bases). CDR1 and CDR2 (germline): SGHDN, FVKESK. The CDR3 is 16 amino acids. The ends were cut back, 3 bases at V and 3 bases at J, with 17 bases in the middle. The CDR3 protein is CASSQSTTDRDYGYTF. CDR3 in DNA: TGTGCCAGCAGCCAGTCTACCACTGACAGAGACTATGGCTACACCTTC.

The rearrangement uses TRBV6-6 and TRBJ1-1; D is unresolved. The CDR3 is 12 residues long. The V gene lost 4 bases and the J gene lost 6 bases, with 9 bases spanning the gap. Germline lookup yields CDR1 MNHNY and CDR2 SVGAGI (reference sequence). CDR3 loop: CASSFSDPEAFF. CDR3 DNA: TGTGCCAGCAGTTTCTCTGACCCTGAAGCTTTCTTT.

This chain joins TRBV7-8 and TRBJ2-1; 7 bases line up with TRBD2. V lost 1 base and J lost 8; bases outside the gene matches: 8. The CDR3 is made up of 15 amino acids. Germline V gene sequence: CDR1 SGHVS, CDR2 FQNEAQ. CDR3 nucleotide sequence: TGTGCCAGCAGCTTAGGGGGGGGACCCTCCTATGAGCAGTTCTTC. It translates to CASSLGGGPSYEQFF.

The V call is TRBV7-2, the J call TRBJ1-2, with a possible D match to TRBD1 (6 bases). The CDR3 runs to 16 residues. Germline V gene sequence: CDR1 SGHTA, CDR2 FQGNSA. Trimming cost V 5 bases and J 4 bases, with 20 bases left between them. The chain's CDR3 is CASSPSLTGTGYGYTF. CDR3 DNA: TGTGCCAGCAGCCCCTCCCTGACAGGCACGGGCTATGGCTACACCTTC.

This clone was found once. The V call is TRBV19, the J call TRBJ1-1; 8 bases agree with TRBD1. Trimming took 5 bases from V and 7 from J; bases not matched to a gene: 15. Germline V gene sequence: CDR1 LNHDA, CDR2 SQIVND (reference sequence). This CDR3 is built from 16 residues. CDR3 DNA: TGTGCCAGTAGTTTGATTCAGACAGGGGCTTATAATGAAGCTTTCTTT. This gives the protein CASSLIQTGAYNEAFF.

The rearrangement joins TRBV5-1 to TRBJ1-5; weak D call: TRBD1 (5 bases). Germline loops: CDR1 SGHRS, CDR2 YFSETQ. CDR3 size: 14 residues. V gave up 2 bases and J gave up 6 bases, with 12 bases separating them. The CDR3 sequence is CASSFGGLGQPQHF. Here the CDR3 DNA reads TGCGCCAGCAGCTTCGGGGGACTGGGTCAGCCCCAGCATTTT.

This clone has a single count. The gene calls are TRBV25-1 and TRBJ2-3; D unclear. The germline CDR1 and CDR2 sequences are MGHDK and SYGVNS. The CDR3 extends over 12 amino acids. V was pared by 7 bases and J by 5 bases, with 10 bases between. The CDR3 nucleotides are TGTGCCAGCAACTGGCAGGTAGATACGCAGTATTTT. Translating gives CASNWQVDTQYF.

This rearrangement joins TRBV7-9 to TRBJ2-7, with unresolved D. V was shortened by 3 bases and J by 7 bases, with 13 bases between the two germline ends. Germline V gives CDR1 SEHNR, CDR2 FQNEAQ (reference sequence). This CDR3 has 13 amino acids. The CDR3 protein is CASSFGPTREQYF. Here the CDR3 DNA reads TGTGCCAGCAGCTTCGGGCCCACGAGGGAGCAGTACTTC.

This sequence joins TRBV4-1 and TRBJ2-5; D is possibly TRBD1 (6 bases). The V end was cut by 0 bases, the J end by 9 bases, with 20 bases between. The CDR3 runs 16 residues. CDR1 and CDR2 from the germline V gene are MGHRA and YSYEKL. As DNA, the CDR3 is TGCGCCAGCAGCCAAGATATCGGACAGCCGCCAAGGGCCCAGTACTTC. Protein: CASSQDIGQPPRAQYF.

CDR3 region: CASSPDNPAGRELFF. The CDR3 DNA follows: TGTGCCAGCAGCCCGGATAATCCCGCCGGACGGGAGCTGTTTTTT. This chain links TRBV5-8 with TRBJ2-2; D is uncertain. V shed 4 bases and J shed 9 bases, with 19 bases lying between them. This CDR3 is built from 15 residues. Germline V gene sequence: CDR1 SGHTS, CDR2 YDEGEE.